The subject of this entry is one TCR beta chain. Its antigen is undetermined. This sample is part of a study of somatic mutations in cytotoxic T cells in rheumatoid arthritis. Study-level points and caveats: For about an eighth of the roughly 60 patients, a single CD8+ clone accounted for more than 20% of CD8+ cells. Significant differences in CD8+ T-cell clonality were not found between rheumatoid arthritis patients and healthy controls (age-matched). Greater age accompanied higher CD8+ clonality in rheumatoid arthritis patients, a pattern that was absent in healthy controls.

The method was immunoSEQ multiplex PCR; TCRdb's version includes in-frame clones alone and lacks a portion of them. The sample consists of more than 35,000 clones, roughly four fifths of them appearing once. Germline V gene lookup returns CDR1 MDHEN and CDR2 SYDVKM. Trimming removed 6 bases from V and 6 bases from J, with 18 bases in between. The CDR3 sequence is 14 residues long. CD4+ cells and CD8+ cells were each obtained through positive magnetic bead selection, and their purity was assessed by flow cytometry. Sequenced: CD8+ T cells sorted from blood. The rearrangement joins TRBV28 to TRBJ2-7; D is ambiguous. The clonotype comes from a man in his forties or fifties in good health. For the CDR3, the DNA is TGTGCCAGCAGCCCCCACGGCAACAAAGGCGAGCAGTACTTC. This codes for CASSPHGNKGEQYF.